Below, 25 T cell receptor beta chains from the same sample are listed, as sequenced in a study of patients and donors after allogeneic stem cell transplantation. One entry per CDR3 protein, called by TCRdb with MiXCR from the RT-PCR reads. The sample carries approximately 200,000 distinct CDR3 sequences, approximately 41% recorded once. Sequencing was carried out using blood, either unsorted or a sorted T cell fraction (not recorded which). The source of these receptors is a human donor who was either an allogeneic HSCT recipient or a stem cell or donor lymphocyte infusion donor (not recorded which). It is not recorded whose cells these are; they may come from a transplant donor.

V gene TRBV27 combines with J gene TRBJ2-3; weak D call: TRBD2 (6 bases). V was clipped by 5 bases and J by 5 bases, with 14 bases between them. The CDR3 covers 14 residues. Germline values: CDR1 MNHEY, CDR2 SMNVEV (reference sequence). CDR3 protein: CASSHRTGGDTQYF. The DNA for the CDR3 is TGTGCCAGCAGTCATAGAACCGGGGGAGATACGCAGTATTTT.

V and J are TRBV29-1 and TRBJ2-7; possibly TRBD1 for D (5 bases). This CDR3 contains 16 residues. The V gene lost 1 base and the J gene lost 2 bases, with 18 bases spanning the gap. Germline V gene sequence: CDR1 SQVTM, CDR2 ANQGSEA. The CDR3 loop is CSVEGAVKDNPYEQYF. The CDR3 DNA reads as TGCAGCGTTGAAGGTGCGGTGAAGGACAATCCCTACGAGCAGTACTTC.

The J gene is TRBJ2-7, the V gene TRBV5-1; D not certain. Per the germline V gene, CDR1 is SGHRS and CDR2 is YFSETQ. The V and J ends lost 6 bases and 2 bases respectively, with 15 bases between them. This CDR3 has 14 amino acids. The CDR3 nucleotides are TGCGCCAGCAAGAAGGAACTCCTACCCTACGAGCAGTACTTC. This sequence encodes CASKKELLPYEQYF.

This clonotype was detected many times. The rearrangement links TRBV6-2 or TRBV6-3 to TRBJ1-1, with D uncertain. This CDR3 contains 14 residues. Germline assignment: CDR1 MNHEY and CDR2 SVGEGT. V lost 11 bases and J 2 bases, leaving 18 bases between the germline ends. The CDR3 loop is CAGMCKGTNTEAFF. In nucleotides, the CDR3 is TGTGCCGGGATGTGTAAGGGTACTAACACTGAAGCTTTCTTT.

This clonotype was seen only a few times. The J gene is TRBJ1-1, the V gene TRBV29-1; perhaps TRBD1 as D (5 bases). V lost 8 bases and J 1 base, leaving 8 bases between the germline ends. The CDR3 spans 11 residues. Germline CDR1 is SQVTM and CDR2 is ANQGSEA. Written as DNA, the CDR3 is TGCAGCACCAGGGAGAACACTGAAGCTTTCTTT. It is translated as CSTRENTEAFF.

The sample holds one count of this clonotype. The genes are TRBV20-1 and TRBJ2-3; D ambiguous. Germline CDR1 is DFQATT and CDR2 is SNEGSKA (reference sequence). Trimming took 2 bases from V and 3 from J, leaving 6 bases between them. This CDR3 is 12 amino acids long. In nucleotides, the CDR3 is TGCAGTGCTAGACCGGAGACAGATACGCAGTATTTT. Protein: CSARPETDTQYF.

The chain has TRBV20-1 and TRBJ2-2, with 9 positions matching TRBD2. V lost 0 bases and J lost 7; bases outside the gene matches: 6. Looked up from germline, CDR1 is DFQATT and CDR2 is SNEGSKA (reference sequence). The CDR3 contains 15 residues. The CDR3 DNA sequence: TGCAGTGCTAGAGATGGCGGGAGGGCAATCGGGGAGCTGTTTTTT. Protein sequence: CSARDGGRAIGELFF.

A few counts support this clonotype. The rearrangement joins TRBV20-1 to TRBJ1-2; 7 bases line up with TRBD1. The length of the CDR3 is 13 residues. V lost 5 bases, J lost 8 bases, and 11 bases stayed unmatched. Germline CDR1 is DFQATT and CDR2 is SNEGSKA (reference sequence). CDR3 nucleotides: TGCAGTGCTGCTCCCCCAGGGGGATTCGGCTACACCTTC. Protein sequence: CSAAPPGGFGYTF.

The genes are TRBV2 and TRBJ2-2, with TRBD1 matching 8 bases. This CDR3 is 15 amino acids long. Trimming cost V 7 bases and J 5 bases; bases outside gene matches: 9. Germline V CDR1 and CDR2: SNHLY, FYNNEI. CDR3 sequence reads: CASTAGTGETGELFF. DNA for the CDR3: TGTGCCAGCACTGCCGGGACAGGCGAAACCGGGGAGCTGTTTTTT. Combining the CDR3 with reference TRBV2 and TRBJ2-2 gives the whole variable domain EPEVTQTPSHQVTQMGQEVILRCVPISNHLYFYWYRQILGQKVEFLVSFYNNEISEKSEIFDDQFSVERPDGSNFTLKIRSTKLEDSAMYFCASTAGTGETGELFFGEGSRLTVL.

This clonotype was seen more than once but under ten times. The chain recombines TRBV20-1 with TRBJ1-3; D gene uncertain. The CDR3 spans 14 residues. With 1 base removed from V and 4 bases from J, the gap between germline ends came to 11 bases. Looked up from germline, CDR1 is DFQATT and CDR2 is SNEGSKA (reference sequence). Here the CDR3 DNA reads TGCAGTGCTAGAGGGAAGGGAACGGGAAACACCATATATTTT. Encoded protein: CSARGKGTGNTIYF.

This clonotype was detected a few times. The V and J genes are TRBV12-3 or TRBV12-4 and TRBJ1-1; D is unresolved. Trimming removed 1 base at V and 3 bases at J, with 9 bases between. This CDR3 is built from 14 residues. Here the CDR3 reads CASSLGELDTEAFF. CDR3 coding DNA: TGTGCCAGCAGTTTAGGGGAACTGGACACTGAAGCTTTCTTT.

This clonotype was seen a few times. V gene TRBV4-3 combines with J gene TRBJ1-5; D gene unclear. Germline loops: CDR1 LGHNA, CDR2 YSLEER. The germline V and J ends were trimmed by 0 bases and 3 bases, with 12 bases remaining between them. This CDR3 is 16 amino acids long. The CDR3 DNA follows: TGCGCCAGCAGCCAAGATCGGAGCAGCTACAATCAGCCCCAGCATTTT. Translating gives CASSQDRSSYNQPQHF.

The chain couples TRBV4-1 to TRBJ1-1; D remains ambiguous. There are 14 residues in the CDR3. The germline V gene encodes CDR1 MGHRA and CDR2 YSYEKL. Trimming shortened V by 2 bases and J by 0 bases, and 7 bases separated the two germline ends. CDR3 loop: CASSQPHLNTEAFF. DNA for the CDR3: TGCGCCAGCAGCCAACCCCATTTGAACACTGAAGCTTTCTTT.

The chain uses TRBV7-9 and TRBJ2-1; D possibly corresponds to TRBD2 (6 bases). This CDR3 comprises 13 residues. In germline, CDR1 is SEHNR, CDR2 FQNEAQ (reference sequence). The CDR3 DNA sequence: TGTCTCCTATTGGGGGGAACTAACAATGAGCAGTTCTTC. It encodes CLLLGGTNNEQFF.

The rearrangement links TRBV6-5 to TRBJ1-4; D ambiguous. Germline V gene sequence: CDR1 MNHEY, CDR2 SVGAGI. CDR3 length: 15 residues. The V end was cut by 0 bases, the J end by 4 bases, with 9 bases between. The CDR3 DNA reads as TGTGCCAGCAGTTACTCGAATCTACTTAATGAAAAACTGTTTTTT. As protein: CASSYSNLLNEKLFF.

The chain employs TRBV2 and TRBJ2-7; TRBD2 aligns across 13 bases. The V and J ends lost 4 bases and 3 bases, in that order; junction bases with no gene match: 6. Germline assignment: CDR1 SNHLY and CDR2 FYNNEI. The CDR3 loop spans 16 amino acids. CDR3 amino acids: CASSGTSGSIGYEQYF. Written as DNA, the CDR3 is TGTGCCAGCAGTGGGACTAGCGGGAGTATAGGCTACGAGCAGTACTTC.

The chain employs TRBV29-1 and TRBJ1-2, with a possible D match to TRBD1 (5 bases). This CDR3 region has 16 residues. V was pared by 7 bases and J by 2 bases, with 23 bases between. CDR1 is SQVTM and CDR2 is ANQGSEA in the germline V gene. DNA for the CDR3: TGCAGCGCCCAGAGGAGGATCGGGGGTTCCAACTATGGCTACACCTTC. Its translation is CSAQRRIGGSNYGYTF.

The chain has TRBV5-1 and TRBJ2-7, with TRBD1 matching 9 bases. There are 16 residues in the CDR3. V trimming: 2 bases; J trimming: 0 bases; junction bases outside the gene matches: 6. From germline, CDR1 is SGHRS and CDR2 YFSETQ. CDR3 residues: CASSFPTGGDSYEQYF. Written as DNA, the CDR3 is TGCGCCAGCAGCTTCCCGACAGGGGGAGACTCCTACGAGCAGTACTTC.

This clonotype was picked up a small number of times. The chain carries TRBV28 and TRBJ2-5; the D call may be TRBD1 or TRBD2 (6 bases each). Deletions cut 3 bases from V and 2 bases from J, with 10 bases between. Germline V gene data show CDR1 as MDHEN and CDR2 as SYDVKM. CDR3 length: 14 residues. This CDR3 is CASSFGGPQETQYF. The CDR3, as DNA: TGTGCCAGCAGTTTCGGGGGCCCTCAAGAGACCCAGTACTTC.

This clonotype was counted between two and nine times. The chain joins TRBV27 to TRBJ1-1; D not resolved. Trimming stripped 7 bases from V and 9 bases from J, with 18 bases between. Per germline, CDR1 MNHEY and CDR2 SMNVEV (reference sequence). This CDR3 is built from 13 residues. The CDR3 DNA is TGTGCCAGCACACCCCTAGGGTCTCTTAAAGCTTTCTTT. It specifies CASTPLGSLKAFF.

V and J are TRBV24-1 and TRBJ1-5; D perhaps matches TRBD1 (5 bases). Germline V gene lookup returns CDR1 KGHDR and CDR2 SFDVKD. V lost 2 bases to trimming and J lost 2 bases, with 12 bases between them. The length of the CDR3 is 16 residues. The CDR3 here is CATSDSGTVGNQPQHF. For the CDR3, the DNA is TGTGCCACCAGTGATTCCGGGACGGTCGGCAATCAGCCCCAGCATTTT.

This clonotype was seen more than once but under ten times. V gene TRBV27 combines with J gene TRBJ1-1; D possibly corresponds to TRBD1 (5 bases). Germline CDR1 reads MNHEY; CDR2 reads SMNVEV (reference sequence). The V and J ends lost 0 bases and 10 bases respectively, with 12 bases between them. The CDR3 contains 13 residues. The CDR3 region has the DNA TGTGCCAGCAGTTTATCAGGTCCGGGGGGAGCTTTCTTT. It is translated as CASSLSGPGGAFF.

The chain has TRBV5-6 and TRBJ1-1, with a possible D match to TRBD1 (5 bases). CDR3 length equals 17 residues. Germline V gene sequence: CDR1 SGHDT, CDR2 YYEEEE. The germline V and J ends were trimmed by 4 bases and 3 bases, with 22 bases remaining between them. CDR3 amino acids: CASSPLGWGRSDTEAFF. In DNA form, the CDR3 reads TGTGCCAGCAGCCCCCTCGGGTGGGGCAGGAGTGACACTGAAGCTTTCTTT.

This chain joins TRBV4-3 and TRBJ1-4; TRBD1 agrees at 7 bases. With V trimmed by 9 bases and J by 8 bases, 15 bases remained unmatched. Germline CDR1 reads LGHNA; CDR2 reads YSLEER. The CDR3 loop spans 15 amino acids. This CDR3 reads CASSGATGPAEKLFF. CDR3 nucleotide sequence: TGCGCCAGTTCTGGGGCGACAGGGCCGGCGGAAAAACTGTTTTTT.

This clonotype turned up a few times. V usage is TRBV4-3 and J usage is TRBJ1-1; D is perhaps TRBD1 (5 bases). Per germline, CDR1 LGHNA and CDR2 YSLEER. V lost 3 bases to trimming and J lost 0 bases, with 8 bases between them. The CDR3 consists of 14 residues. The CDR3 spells CASSHQGMNTEAFF. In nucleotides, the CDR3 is TGCGCCAGCAGCCATCAGGGTATGAACACTGAAGCTTTCTTT.